What follows are 21 T cell receptor beta chains derived from one specimen sequenced in a study of blood T cell repertoires in COVID-19. Clones were sequenced by immunoSEQ multiplex PCR, and TCRdb holds only the in-frame ones, with some missing. This table has roughly 160,000 clones, more than 85% appearing once. The sequencing sample was made of peripheral blood. Source of these receptors: a man aged 55 to 70 with COVID-19, enrolled during active disease.

The chain uses TRBV28 and TRBJ1-1; 7 bases match TRBD1. The CDR3 runs to 15 residues. The ends lost 6 bases at V and 0 bases at J; junction bases unmatched: 7. Germline CDR1 reads MDHEN; CDR2 reads SYDVKM. CDR3 in amino acids: CASSSLDRMNTEAFF. The CDR3 DNA follows: TGTGCCAGCAGCTCCCTGGACAGGATGAACACTGAAGCTTTCTTT.

The chain links TRBV6-5 to TRBJ2-6, with D maybe TRBD1 (6 bases). This CDR3 is built from 15 residues. Germline loops: CDR1 MNHEY, CDR2 SVGAGI. Between the trimmed V and J ends, which lost 6 bases and 2 bases, there was a span of 11 bases. CDR3 DNA sequence: TGTGCCAGCAGACAGGGAGCTGCTGGGGCCAACGTCCTGACTTTC. Encoded protein: CASRQGAAGANVLTF.

This clone occurred a few times. V is TRBV5-1 and J is TRBJ1-4, with D perhaps matching TRBD1 (6 bases). Germline CDR1 SGHRS, CDR2 YFSETQ. V dropped 3 bases and J dropped 0 bases, with 12 bases sitting between them. This CDR3 contains 16 residues. For the CDR3, the DNA is TGCGCCAGCAGCTCACGGGCAGGGGCAACTAATGAAAAACTGTTTTTT. Translated, it gives CASSSRAGATNEKLFF.

On this clone: Within the sample, other DNA sequences also encode this same CDR3. The rearrangement links TRBV30 to TRBJ1-5; unclear D gene. The germline V gene has CDR1 GTSNPN and CDR2 SVGIG (reference sequence). V lost 2 bases, J lost 2 bases, and 13 bases lay in between. The CDR3 contains 15 residues. Here the CDR3 reads CAWSYREGGNQPQHF. In nucleotides, the CDR3 is TGTGCCTGGAGTTACCGAGAGGGAGGCAATCAGCCCCAGCATTTT.

The V and J genes are TRBV9 and TRBJ2-2; the D gene is possibly TRBD2 (5 bases). Trimming removed 4 bases at V and 1 base at J, with 11 bases between. This CDR3 has 15 amino acids. Germline V gives CDR1 SGDLS, CDR2 YYNGEE. The CDR3 protein is CASSPREGNTGELFF. For the CDR3, the DNA is TGTGCCAGCAGCCCCCGTGAGGGGAACACCGGGGAGCTGTTTTTT.

V is TRBV6-2 or TRBV6-3 and J is TRBJ2-2; 9 bases line up with TRBD1. There are 17 residues in the CDR3. V lost 5 bases to trimming and J lost 4 bases; unmatched junction nucleotides: 11. In germline, CDR1 is MNHEY, CDR2 SVGEGT. The CDR3 protein is CASSKATGGWGTGELFF. CDR3 DNA: TGTGCCAGCAGTAAGGCCACAGGGGGCTGGGGCACCGGGGAGCTGTTTTTT.

This chain joins TRBV6-4 and TRBJ2-1; 10 bases map to TRBD1. CDR1 and CDR2 from the germline V gene are MRHNA and SNTAGT. J gave up 3 bases and V 4 bases, and 0 bases lay outside the gene matches. The CDR3 contains 14 residues. Here the CDR3 DNA reads TGTGCCAGCAGTGGGACAGGGGGCTACAATGAGCAGTTCTTC. Its translation: CASSGTGGYNEQFF.

The chain recombines TRBV28 with TRBJ1-5; 12 bases align to TRBD1. CDR1 and CDR2 from the germline V gene are MDHEN and SYDVKM. V lost 3 bases to trimming and J lost 0 bases; unmatched junction nucleotides: 6. This CDR3 spans 18 amino acids. CDR3: CASSFPGQGAFSNQPQHF. The DNA of the CDR3 is TGTGCCAGCAGTTTTCCGGGACAGGGGGCTTTTAGCAATCAGCCCCAGCATTTT.

This clone has only a few counts. V and J are TRBV7-8 and TRBJ1-1; D is possibly TRBD1 (6 bases). Germline-derived CDR1 and CDR2 are SGHVS and FQNEAQ. The ends were cut back, 1 base at V and 7 bases at J, with 13 bases in the middle. The CDR3 totals 14 residues. CDR3 DNA: TGTGCCAGCAGCTTAGTTGCCGGGACAAGTGAAGCTTTCTTT. Protein: CASSLVAGTSEAFF.

V and J are TRBV9 and TRBJ2-1, with D possibly matching TRBD1 (6 bases). There are 18 residues in the CDR3. CDR1 and CDR2 (germline): SGDLS, YYNGEE. V was cut by 3 bases and J by 3 bases, with 22 bases left in between. The CDR3 DNA reads as TGTGCCAGCAGCGGAACGAAGGGGGAGCGAGGGGGCTACAATGAGCAGTTCTTC. Its translation is CASSGTKGERGGYNEQFF.

Only one count was recorded for this clone. V and J are TRBV7-3 and TRBJ2-3, with 8 nucleotides matching TRBD2. The CDR3 has 17 amino acids. V shed 5 bases, J shed 1 base, and the junction held 11 bases outside the gene matches. Germline V gene lookup returns CDR1 SGHTA and CDR2 FQGTGA. The CDR3: CASSPDPGGWGTDTQYF. The CDR3 coding sequence is TGTGCCAGCAGCCCCGATCCGGGGGGGTGGGGCACAGATACGCAGTATTTT.

The gene calls are TRBV6-5 and TRBJ1-2; D is uncertain. CDR3 length: 11 residues. Per the germline V gene, CDR1 is MNHEY and CDR2 is SVGAGI. Trimming pared 11 bases from V and 4 bases from J, leaving 11 bases between. The CDR3 nucleotides are TGTGCCGTGGGCCCTTTCTATGGCTACACCTTC. Translation gives CAVGPFYGYTF.

This clone was seen once. The chain carries TRBV4-3 and TRBJ2-1; 8 positions agree with TRBD2. The germline gives CDR1 LGHNA, CDR2 YSLEER. The ends lost 0 bases at V and 4 bases at J; junction bases unmatched: 11. This CDR3 comprises 18 residues. CDR3 bases: TGCGCCAGCAGCCAAGAGCCGGGACTAGGGGCCGCGTACAATGAGCAGTTCTTC. Amino acids: CASSQEPGLGAAYNEQFF.

The V and J genes are TRBV30 and TRBJ1-3; maybe TRBD1 (5 bases). The V and J ends lost 8 bases and 0 bases respectively, with 8 bases between them. The CDR3 extends over 12 amino acids. Germline V lookup: CDR1 GTSNPN, CDR2 SVGIG (reference sequence). The CDR3 is CAHRSSGNTIYF. CDR3 nucleotides: TGTGCCCACAGGAGCTCTGGAAACACCATATATTTT.

V usage is TRBV7-2 and J usage is TRBJ1-3; D unresolved. The length of the CDR3 is 14 residues. V lost 7 bases, J lost 0 bases, and 10 bases lay in between. Germline V CDR1 and CDR2: SGHTA, FQGNSA. Here the CDR3 DNA reads TGTGCCAGCAAGAGCGAATACTCTGGAAACACCATATATTTT. Its protein product is CASKSEYSGNTIYF.

Comments on this clone: One junction end disagrees with the germline gene, perhaps due to a read error. The chain couples TRBV19 to TRBJ1-6; TRBD1 aligns across 7 bases. The CDR3 is made up of 15 amino acids. Germline V lookup: CDR1 LNHDA, CDR2 SQIVND (reference sequence). The CDR3: CASRGQNEVNSLLHF. The CDR3 DNA is TGTGCCAGTAGGGGACAGAATGAGGTTAATTCACTCCTCCACTTT.

J is TRBJ2-1 and V is TRBV9; D possibly corresponds to TRBD2 (6 bases). Deletions cut 0 bases from V and 10 bases from J, with 17 bases between. The germline CDR1 and CDR2 sequences are SGDLS and YYNGEE. The CDR3 has 15 amino acids. The CDR3, as DNA: TGTGCCAGCAGCGTAGCCCCTAGCGAGGTTAGGGAGCAGTTCTTC. Its protein is CASSVAPSEVREQFF.

The rearrangement joins TRBV16 to TRBJ1-2, with 9 bases that match TRBD1. J lost 1 base, V lost 4 bases, and 4 bases had no gene match. The germline V gene has CDR1 KGHSY and CDR2 FQNENV. This CDR3 contains 15 residues. The CDR3 is CASSPLDRGNYGYTF. The CDR3 DNA follows: TGTGCCAGCAGCCCGTTGGACAGGGGTAACTATGGCTACACCTTC.

This clone was seen more than once but under ten times. V and J are TRBV30 and TRBJ1-4; maybe TRBD1 (6 bases). Trimming shortened V by 0 bases and J by 8 bases, and 25 bases separated the two germline ends. The CDR3 is 18 residues long. Germline V CDR1 and CDR2: GTSNPN, SVGIG (reference sequence). CDR3 residues: CAWSVFFGSGGAPEKLFF. The CDR3 coding sequence is TGTGCCTGGAGTGTCTTTTTTGGCTCGGGGGGCGCCCCCGAAAAACTGTTTTTT.

V gene TRBV7-6 combines with J gene TRBJ1-4; D possibly corresponds to TRBD1 (5 bases). CDR3 length: 14 residues. The V and J ends lost 3 bases and 7 bases respectively, with 12 bases between them. The germline CDR1 and CDR2 sequences are SGHVS and FNYEAQ. CDR3 residues: CASSFTGASEKLFF. The CDR3 region has the DNA TGTGCCAGCAGCTTCACTGGGGCTAGTGAAAAACTGTTTTTT.

This chain joins TRBV5-1 and TRBJ2-1; TRBD2 aligns across 10 bases. Looked up from germline, CDR1 is SGHRS and CDR2 is YFSETQ. The CDR3 extends over 15 amino acids. V lost 2 bases and J lost 4; bases outside the gene matches: 3. The CDR3 sequence: CASSLGTSEYNEQFF. CDR3 DNA sequence: TGCGCCAGCAGCTTAGGGACTAGCGAGTACAATGAGCAGTTCTTC.